Sequencing of this T cell receptor (beta chain) was carried out in a study of STAT5B mutations in CD4+ large granular lymphocyte leukemia. Sequencing was at survey level. Authors' processing steps: A productive frequency of 2.59 x 10-5 was the lowest detectable. Data came from immunoSEQ multiplex PCR; TCRdb stores just in-frame clones and leaves some out. V, J and clone size are those of that table, while D and trimming were read from the DNA. The sample records 25,000 to 35,000 clones, around 74% being singletons. Comments on this clone: The antigen remains undetermined.

The CDR3 is 17 residues long. The germline gives CDR1 SGHDT, CDR2 YYEEEE. Trimming removed 5 bases at V and 4 bases at J, with 24 bases between. Study-wide results and caveats: Higher CD4+ than CD8+ T-LGLL clonality might reflect small sample size. Compared with healthy controls (2/35), patient top clones favored TRBV06 (8/27).

The rearrangement joins TRBV5-6 to TRBJ2-5; D may be TRBD1 (5 bases). Material for sequencing was CD4+ T cells from blood buffy coats. This sequence was found in a human donor in good health. The CDR3 DNA is TGTGCCAGCAGAGGGTATTACCCTAGTGGGGCAGGAGAGACCCAGTACTTC. Translating it yields CASRGYYPSGAGETQYF.